This record concerns one T cell receptor beta chain sequence. The PCR used 60 Vbeta and 13 Jbeta primers. Sequencing used immunoSEQ multiplex PCR; TCRdb keeps in-frame clones, though not all of them. There are some 59,000 clones in the sample; roughly 84% occur only once, and around 2.9% lies in the top ten. This specimen belongs to a study of cytomegalovirus exposure and HLA in healthy donors. The CDR3 covers 13 residues. CDR1 is SGHNT and CDR2 is YYREEE in the germline V gene (reference sequence). V gave up 1 base and J gave up 6 bases, with 7 bases separating them. The rearrangement links TRBV5-4 to TRBJ2-2, with TRBD2 as a possible D gene (5 bases). Sequencing was carried out using PBMCs. The source is a woman younger than 30 in good health and CMV-seronegative. The CDR3 spells CASSLRGSGELFF. Here the CDR3 DNA reads TGTGCCAGCAGCTTGAGAGGGTCCGGGGAGCTGTTTTTT. Drawing the rest from reference TRBV5-4 and TRBJ2-2, the complete variable domain is ETGVTQSPTHLIKTRGQQVTLRCSSQSGHNTVSWYQQALGQGPQFIFQYYREEENGRGNFPPRFSGLQFPNYSSELNVNALELDDSALYLCASSLRGSGELFFGEGSRLTVL.